This TCR beta chain was found in a study of shared clonotypes between healthy human individuals. Study-wide results and limits: Memory subsets generally showed smaller estimated richness than naive subsets did. Generation probabilities were higher for clonotypes shared across all four sorted-subset donors than for unshared ones.

As for this clone: The target antigen is unknown.

Evenly divided among several immunoSEQ plates was the genomic DNA of each subset. Sequencing was performed with immunoSEQ multiplex PCR; in TCRdb, only in-frame clones are kept and a portion is missing. In the table there are about 2 million clones, approximately 95% of which are singletons. Positive CCR7 selection of CD45RO-negative cells yielded the naive CD8 cells, and terminally differentiated effector memory CD45RA+ cells were excluded. This CDR3 region has 17 residues. V was pared by 2 bases and J by 5 bases, with 11 bases of the junction left unmatched. Germline lookup yields CDR1 SGHDT and CDR2 YYEEEE.

The clonotype was recovered from a man younger than 35 in good health. This sequence joins TRBV5-6 and TRBJ2-1; 9 bases line up with TRBD1. Sequences were obtained from naive CD8+ T cells sorted from blood. CDR3 nucleotide sequence: TGTGCCAGCAGCTTTCCCTTGGACAGGGGCATTGACAATGAGCAGTTCTTC. Its protein is CASSFPLDRGIDNEQFF.